Listed below are T cell receptor beta chains from one sample, sequenced in a study of blood T cell repertoires in COVID-19. Profiling relied on immunoSEQ multiplex PCR, and the TCRdb table lists in-frame clones only, not all of them. The table records approximately 200,000 clones, 85% to 90% of them present only once. Sequencing was carried out using PBMCs or T cells enriched from blood (not recorded which). The receptors derive from a young man who had recovered from COVID-19. CDR3s include the opening cysteine and the closing phenylalanine or tryptophan. The D gene is left open where the match is weak. The size field is filled for only some rows; it gives once, few, many or a size class.

abundance: once; d_gene: .; j_gene: TRBJ2-7; len: 12; v_gene: TRBV25-1; CDR3aa: CASSEGTYEQYF; CDR3nt: TGTGCCAGCAGTGAGGGGACATACGAGCAGTACTTC
abundance: .; d_gene: .; j_gene: TRBJ2-7; len: 13; v_gene: TRBV6-6; CDR3aa: CASSGSGAYEQYF; CDR3nt: TGTGCCAGCAGTGGGTCCGGGGCCTACGAGCAGTACTTC
abundance: few; d_gene: TRBD1; j_gene: TRBJ2-7; len: 14; v_gene: TRBV2; CDR3aa: CASKQQGTAYEQYF; CDR3nt: TGTGCCAGCAAGCAACAGGGGACAGCCTACGAGCAGTACTTC
abundance: .; d_gene: TRBD2; j_gene: TRBJ2-2; len: 12; v_gene: TRBV18; CDR3aa: CASSTTGTILFF; CDR3nt: TGTGCCAGCTCAACAACCGGGACTATCCTGTTTTTT
abundance: .; d_gene: TRBD2; j_gene: TRBJ2-1; len: 14; v_gene: TRBV29-1; CDR3aa: CSGGGTMGKNEQFF; CDR3nt: TGCAGCGGGGGAGGGACTATGGGAAAAAATGAGCAGTTCTTC
abundance: .; d_gene: TRBD1; j_gene: TRBJ1-4; len: 18; v_gene: TRBV6-2/TRBV6-3; CDR3aa: CASSPGTGGSATNEKLFF; CDR3nt: TGTGCCAGCAGCCCCGGGACAGGGGGATCGGCAACTAATGAAAAACTGTTTTTT
abundance: few; d_gene: TRBD1; j_gene: TRBJ1-1; len: 16; v_gene: TRBV10-3; CDR3aa: CAICSGTDRVWDEAFF; CDR3nt: TGTGCCATCTGTTCCGGCACCGACAGGGTATGGGATGAAGCTTTCTTT
abundance: .; d_gene: .; j_gene: TRBJ1-6; len: 13; v_gene: TRBV30; CDR3aa: CAWSGDRNSPLHF; CDR3nt: TGTGCCTGGAGTGGCGACAGGAATTCACCCCTCCACTTT
abundance: .; d_gene: .; j_gene: TRBJ2-1; len: 14; v_gene: TRBV15; CDR3aa: CATSRLLDGDEQFF; CDR3nt: TGTGCCACCAGCAGACTGCTAGATGGCGATGAGCAGTTCTTC
abundance: .; d_gene: .; j_gene: TRBJ1-1; len: 13; v_gene: TRBV14; CDR3aa: CASSQVRGGEAFF; CDR3nt: TGTGCCAGCAGCCAAGTTCGAGGGGGTGAAGCTTTCTTT
abundance: .; d_gene: TRBD1; j_gene: TRBJ1-6; len: 15; v_gene: TRBV15; CDR3aa: CATSRGGTDNSPLHF; CDR3nt: TGTGCCACCAGCAGAGGTGGGACAGATAATTCACCCCTCCACTTT
abundance: .; d_gene: .; j_gene: TRBJ2-7; len: 14; v_gene: TRBV30; CDR3aa: CAWTHGGETYEQYF; CDR3nt: TGTGCCTGGACCCACGGCGGTGAAACCTACGAGCAGTACTTC
abundance: .; d_gene: TRBD1; j_gene: TRBJ2-1; len: 14; v_gene: TRBV18; CDR3aa: CASLMTGGNNEQFF; CDR3nt: TGTGCCAGCTTAATGACAGGGGGTAACAATGAGCAGTTCTTC
abundance: .; d_gene: .; j_gene: TRBJ2-2; len: 16; v_gene: TRBV10-1; CDR3aa: CASSEAGDVNTGELFF; CDR3nt: TGCGCCAGCAGTGAGGCGGGCGACGTTAACACCGGGGAGCTGTTTTTT
abundance: .; d_gene: TRBD2; j_gene: TRBJ2-1; len: 19; v_gene: TRBV6-2/TRBV6-3; CDR3aa: CASSHMGKIGVAGNNEQFF; CDR3nt: TGTGCCAGCAGCCATATGGGGAAGATCGGGGTAGCGGGGAACAATGAGCAGTTCTTC
abundance: .; d_gene: .; j_gene: TRBJ2-7; len: 14; v_gene: TRBV10-2; CDR3aa: CASSEAASSYEQYF; CDR3nt: TGCGCCAGCAGTGAGGCCGCCAGCTCCTACGAGCAGTACTTC
abundance: .; d_gene: .; j_gene: TRBJ1-3; len: 18; v_gene: TRBV11-2; CDR3aa: CASSLVGRGTYSGNTIYF; CDR3nt: TGTGCCAGCAGCTTAGTCGGCAGGGGAACTTACTCTGGAAACACCATATATTTT
abundance: once; d_gene: .; j_gene: TRBJ2-2; len: 16; v_gene: TRBV4-3; CDR3aa: CASSHNRLTNTGELFF; CDR3nt: TGCGCCAGCAGCCACAACAGGCTTACGAACACCGGGGAGCTGTTTTTT
abundance: .; d_gene: TRBD1; j_gene: TRBJ1-6; len: 14; v_gene: TRBV6-5; CDR3aa: CASSATGGVSPLHF; CDR3nt: TGTGCCAGCAGCGCGACAGGGGGCGTTTCACCCCTCCACTTT
abundance: .; d_gene: .; j_gene: TRBJ1-2; len: 15; v_gene: TRBV7-9; CDR3aa: CASSLDLSRNYGYTF; CDR3nt: TGTGCCAGCAGCCTAGATCTTTCCAGGAACTATGGCTACACCTTC